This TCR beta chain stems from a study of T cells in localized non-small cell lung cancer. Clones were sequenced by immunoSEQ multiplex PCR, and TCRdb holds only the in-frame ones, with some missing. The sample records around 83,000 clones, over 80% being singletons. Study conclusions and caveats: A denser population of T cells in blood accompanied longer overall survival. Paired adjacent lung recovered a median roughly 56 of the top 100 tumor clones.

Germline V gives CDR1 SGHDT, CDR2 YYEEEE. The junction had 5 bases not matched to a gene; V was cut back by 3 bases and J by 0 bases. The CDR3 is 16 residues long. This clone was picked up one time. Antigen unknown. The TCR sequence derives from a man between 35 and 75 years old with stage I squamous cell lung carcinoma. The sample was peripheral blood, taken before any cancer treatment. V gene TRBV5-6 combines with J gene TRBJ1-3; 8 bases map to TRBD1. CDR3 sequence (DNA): TGTGCCAGCAGCTCTGGACAGGGCCTCTCTGGAAACACCATATATTTT. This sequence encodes CASSSGQGLSGNTIYF.